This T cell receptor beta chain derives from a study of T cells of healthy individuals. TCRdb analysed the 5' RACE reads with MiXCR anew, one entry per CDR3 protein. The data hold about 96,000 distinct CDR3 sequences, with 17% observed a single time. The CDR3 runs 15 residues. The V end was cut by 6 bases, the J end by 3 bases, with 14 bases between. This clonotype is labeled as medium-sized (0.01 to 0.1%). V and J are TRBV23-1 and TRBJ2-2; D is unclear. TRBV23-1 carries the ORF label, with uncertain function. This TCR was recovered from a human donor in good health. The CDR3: CASSPALTHTGELFF. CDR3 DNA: TGCGCCAGCAGCCCAGCATTGACCCACACCGGGGAGCTGTTTTTT.